Listed below are T cell receptor beta chains from one sample, sequenced in a study of early T cells in non-severe SARS-CoV-2 infection. TCRdb redid the calling of the 5' RACE reads with MiXCR, one entry per CDR3 protein. The table has fewer than 35,000 distinct CDR3 sequences, approximately 10% seen once. Source material: whole blood. Receptors were obtained from an adult who was a healthcare worker with PCR-confirmed SARS-CoV-2 infection or an uninfected control (not recorded which). The CDR3 runs from the conserved cysteine through the conserved F or W. A D gene is named only where the DNA matches it firmly. Only part of the rows carry a size: once, few, many, or a class if the clone is expanded.

v_gene	d_gene	abundance	j_gene	CDR3aa	CDR3nt
TRBV12-3/TRBV12-4	NA	NA	TRBJ1-1	CASSFGATGTEAFF	TGTGCCAGCAGTTTCGGCGCCACAGGGACTGAAGCTTTCTTT
TRBV25-1	TRBD1	many	TRBJ2-1	CASRTGTGDNEQFF	TGTGCCAGCAGGACGGGGACAGGGGACAATGAGCAGTTCTTC
TRBV11-2	NA	many	TRBJ1-4	CASSDGLTNEKLFF	TGTGCCAGCAGCGACGGACTAACTAATGAAAAACTGTTTTTT
TRBV5-1	NA	many	TRBJ1-2	CASSRQDVYGYTF	TGCGCCAGCAGCCGCCAAGATGTCTATGGCTACACCTTC
TRBV9	NA	many	TRBJ1-3	CASSVEHPGNTIYF	TGTGCCAGCAGCGTAGAGCATCCTGGAAACACCATATATTTT
TRBV29-1	TRBD2	many	TRBJ2-2	CSVGGGGANTGELFF	TGCAGCGTTGGTGGCGGGGGGGCGAACACCGGGGAGCTGTTTTTT
TRBV7-9	TRBD1	few	TRBJ2-7	CASSLSVGQASYEQYF	TGTGCCAGCAGCTTAAGTGTGGGACAGGCCTCCTACGAGCAGTACTTC
TRBV30	NA	few	TRBJ2-7	CAWSGASEQYF	TGTGCCTGGAGCGGGGCGTCCGAGCAGTACTTC
TRBV7-2	NA	many	TRBJ2-1	CASSLEGLVRNEQFF	TGTGCCAGCAGCTTGGAGGGCTTGGTCCGCAATGAGCAGTTCTTC
TRBV7-9	TRBD2	many	TRBJ2-7	CASSLAGVYEQYF	TGTGCCAGCAGCCTAGCGGGGGTCTACGAGCAGTACTTC
TRBV4-3	TRBD2	many	TRBJ2-7	CASSGGGYEQYF	TGCGCCAGCAGCGGGGGAGGGTACGAGCAGTACTTC
TRBV10-2	NA	many	TRBJ2-4	CASSELAELAKNIQYF	TGCGCCAGCAGTGAGTTGGCGGAGTTAGCCAAAAACATTCAGTACTTC
TRBV7-2	NA	many	TRBJ1-5	CASSLLEQPQHF	TGTGCCAGCAGCTTACTTGAGCAGCCCCAGCATTTT
TRBV19	TRBD2	many	TRBJ2-3	CASSTRTSPSTDTQYF	TGTGCCAGTAGTACCCGGACTAGCCCTAGCACAGATACGCAGTATTTT
TRBV11-3	NA	NA	TRBJ2-7	CASSLDGDEQYF	TGTGCCAGCAGCTTAGATGGGGACGAGCAGTACTTC
TRBV7-9	NA	many	TRBJ1-1	CASSLARNTEAFF	TGTGCCAGCAGCTTAGCGCGGAACACTGAAGCTTTCTTT
TRBV3-1	NA	NA	TRBJ1-2	CASSQGLATYGYTF	TGTGCCAGCAGCCAAGGATTGGCAACCTATGGCTACACCTTC
TRBV5-1	TRBD1	many	TRBJ1-1	CASSLAWQGVSEAFF	TGCGCCAGCAGCTTGGCTTGGCAGGGGGTATCTGAAGCTTTCTTT
TRBV4-3	NA	many	TRBJ1-6	CASSQEPSRDNSPLHF	TGCGCCAGCAGCCAAGAACCTTCCAGAGATAATTCACCCCTCCACTTT
TRBV11-2	NA	few	TRBJ1-1	CASSLSDAFF	TGTGCCAGCAGCCTCAGCGATGCTTTCTTT
TRBV7-2	NA	many	TRBJ1-4	CASSADRSNEKLFF	TGTGCCAGCAGTGCGGACAGATCTAATGAAAAACTGTTTTTT
TRBV6-1	TRBD1	few	TRBJ1-2	CASTRGQRDYTF	TGTGCCAGCACTAGGGGACAGCGGGACTACACCTTC
TRBV7-3	TRBD1	few	TRBJ2-1	CASSLTGVPYNEQFF	TGTGCCAGCAGCCTTACAGGGGTCCCCTACAATGAGCAGTTCTTC
TRBV5-1	TRBD2	many	TRBJ2-5	CASSLAGTSGGETQYF	TGCGCCAGCAGCTTGGCCGGGACTAGCGGGGGAGAGACCCAGTACTTC
TRBV18	TRBD1	few	TRBJ1-6	CASSPGDRGPLHF	TGTGCCAGCTCACCGGGGGACAGGGGGCCCCTCCACTTT
TRBV6-5	TRBD2	many	TRBJ2-7	CASSPGLASQYEQYF	TGTGCCAGCAGCCCCGGACTAGCAAGTCAATACGAGCAGTACTTC